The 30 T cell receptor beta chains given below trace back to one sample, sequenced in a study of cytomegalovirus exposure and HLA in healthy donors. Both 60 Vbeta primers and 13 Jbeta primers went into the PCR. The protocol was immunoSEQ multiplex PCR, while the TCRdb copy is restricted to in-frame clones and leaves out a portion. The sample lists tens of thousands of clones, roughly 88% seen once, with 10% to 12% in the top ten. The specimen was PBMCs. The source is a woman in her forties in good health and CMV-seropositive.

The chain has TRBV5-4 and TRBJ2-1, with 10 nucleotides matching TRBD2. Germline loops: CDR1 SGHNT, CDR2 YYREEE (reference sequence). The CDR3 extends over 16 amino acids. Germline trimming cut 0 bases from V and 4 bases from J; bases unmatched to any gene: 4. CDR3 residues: CASSLVSAGGYNEQFF. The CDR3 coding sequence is TGTGCCAGCAGCTTGGTTTCAGCGGGGGGGTACAATGAGCAGTTCTTC. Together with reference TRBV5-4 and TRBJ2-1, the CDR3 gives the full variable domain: ETGVTQSPTHLIKTRGQQVTLRCSSQSGHNTVSWYQQALGQGPQFIFQYYREEENGRGNFPPRFSGLQFPNYSSELNVNALELDDSALYLCASSLVSAGGYNEQFFGPGTRLTVL.

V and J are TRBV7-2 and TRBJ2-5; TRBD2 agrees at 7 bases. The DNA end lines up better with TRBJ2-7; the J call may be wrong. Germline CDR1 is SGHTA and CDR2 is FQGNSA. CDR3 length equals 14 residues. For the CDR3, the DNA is TGTGCCAGCAGCTTAGGAGCGGGGCCCTACGAGCAGTACTTC. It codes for CASSLGAGPYEQYF.

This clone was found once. As DNA, the CDR3 is TGTGCCAGCTCACCCCCGACAGCCCAGAAGGGAGGTACGCAGTATTTT. This codes for CASSPPTAQKGGTQYF. The chain has TRBV18 and TRBJ2-3, with a possible D match to TRBD2 (6 bases). The V end lost 3 bases, the J end lost 8 bases, and 21 bases lay between the germline ends. The V gene's germline CDR1 is KGHSH and CDR2 LQKENI. The CDR3 is made up of 16 amino acids.

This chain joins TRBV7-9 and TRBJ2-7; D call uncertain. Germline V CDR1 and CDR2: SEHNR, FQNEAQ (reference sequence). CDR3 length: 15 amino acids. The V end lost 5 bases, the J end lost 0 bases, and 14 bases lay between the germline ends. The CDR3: CASSPLTDGSYEQYF. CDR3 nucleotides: TGTGCCAGCAGCCCACTGACTGACGGCTCCTACGAGCAGTACTTC.

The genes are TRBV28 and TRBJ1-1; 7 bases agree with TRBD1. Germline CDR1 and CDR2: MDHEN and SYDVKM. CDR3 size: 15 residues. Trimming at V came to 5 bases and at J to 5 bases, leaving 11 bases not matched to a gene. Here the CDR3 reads CASSPAGGGKTEAFF. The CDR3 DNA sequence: TGTGCCAGCAGTCCAGCAGGGGGTGGTAAAACTGAAGCTTTCTTT.

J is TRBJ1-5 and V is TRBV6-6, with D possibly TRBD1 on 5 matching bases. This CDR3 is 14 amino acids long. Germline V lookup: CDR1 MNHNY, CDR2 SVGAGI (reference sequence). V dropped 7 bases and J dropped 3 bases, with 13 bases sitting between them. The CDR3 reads CASKNGRDNQPQHF. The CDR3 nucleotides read TGTGCCAGCAAGAACGGCAGGGACAATCAGCCCCAGCATTTT.

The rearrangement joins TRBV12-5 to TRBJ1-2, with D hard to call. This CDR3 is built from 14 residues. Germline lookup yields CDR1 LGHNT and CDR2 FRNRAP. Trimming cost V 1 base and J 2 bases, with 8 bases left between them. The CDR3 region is CASGLGGENYGYTF. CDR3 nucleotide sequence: TGTGCTAGTGGTTTGGGCGGGGAAAACTATGGCTACACCTTC.

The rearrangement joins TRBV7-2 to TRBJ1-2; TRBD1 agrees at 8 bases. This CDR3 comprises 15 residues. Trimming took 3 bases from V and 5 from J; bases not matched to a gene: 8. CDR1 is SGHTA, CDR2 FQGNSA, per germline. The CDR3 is CASSLDRASVYGYTF. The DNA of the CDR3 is TGTGCCAGCAGCTTGGACAGGGCCTCGGTATATGGCTACACCTTC.

CDR3 nucleotides: TGTGCCTGGGATGACACACGGACTAGCGGGACGTCAGATACGCAGTATTTT. It yields the protein CAWDDTRTSGTSDTQYF. This chain connects TRBV30 to TRBJ2-3; TRBD2 aligns across 12 bases. Per the germline V gene, CDR1 is GTSNPN and CDR2 is SVGIG (reference sequence). CDR3 length: 17 amino acids. Trimming removed 5 bases from V and 4 bases from J; junction bases left unmatched: 13.

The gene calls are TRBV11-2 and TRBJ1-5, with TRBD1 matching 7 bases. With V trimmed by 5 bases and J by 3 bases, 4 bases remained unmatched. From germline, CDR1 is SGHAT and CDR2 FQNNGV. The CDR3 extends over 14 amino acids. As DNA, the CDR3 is TGTGCCAGCAGCCGGGACAGAATCAATCAGCCCCAGCATTTT. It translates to CASSRDRINQPQHF. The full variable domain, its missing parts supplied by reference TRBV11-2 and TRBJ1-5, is EAGVAQSPRYKIIEKRQSVAFWCNPISGHATLYWYQQILGQGPKLLIQFQNNGVVDDSQLPKDRFSAERLKGVDSTLKIQPAKLEDSAVYLCASSRDRINQPQHFGDGTRLSIL.

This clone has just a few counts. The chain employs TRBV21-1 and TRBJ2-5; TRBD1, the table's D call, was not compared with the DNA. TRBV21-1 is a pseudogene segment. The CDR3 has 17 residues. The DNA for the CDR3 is TGTGCCAGCAGACTCCAGGGAGGGACAGGGGGCGAGGAGACCCAGTACTTC. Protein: CASRLQGGTGGEETQYF.

The CDR3 bases are TGTGCCAGCGGGGGGGGCGCCGGAGAAAAACTGTTTTTT. Translating gives CASGGGAGEKLFF. J is TRBJ1-4 and V is TRBV14; the D gene is possibly TRBD1 (6 bases). Trimming removed 8 bases at V and 8 bases at J, with 15 bases between. The CDR3 spans 13 residues. Per the germline V gene, CDR1 is SGHDN and CDR2 is FVKESK.

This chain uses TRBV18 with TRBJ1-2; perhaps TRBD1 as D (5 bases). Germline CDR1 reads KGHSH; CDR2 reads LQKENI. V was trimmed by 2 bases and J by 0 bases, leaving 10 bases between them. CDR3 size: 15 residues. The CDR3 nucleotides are TGTGCCAGCTCACCAACGACAGAAGCTAACTATGGCTACACCTTC. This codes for CASSPTTEANYGYTF.

CDR3 bases: TGTGCCAGCAGTGAAACTGACGGGGGGGAGAAGACCCAGTACTTC. It yields the protein CASSETDGGEKTQYF. The genes are TRBV6-1 and TRBJ2-5; 8 positions agree with TRBD2. V dropped 2 bases and J dropped 6; count of bases not matched to a gene: 8. The CDR3 spans 15 residues. Looked up from germline, CDR1 is MNHNS and CDR2 is SASEGT.

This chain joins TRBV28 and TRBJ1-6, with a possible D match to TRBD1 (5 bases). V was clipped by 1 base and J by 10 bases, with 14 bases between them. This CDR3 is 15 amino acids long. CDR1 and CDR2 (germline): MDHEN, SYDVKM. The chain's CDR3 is CASSLSTQGRSPLHF. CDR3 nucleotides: TGTGCCAGCAGTTTATCCACGCAGGGTCGGTCACCCCTCCACTTT.

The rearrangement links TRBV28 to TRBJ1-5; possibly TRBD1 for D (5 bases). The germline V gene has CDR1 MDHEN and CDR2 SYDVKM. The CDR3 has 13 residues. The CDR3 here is CASRGYSNQPQHF. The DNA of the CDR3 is TGTGCGAGCCGGGGGTATAGCAATCAGCCCCAGCATTTT.

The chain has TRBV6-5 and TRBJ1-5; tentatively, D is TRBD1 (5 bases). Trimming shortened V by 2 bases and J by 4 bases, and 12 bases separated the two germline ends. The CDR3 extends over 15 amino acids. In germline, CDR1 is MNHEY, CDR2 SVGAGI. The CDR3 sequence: CASSYQGGGNQPQHF. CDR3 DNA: TGTGCCAGCAGTTACCAGGGCGGGGGAAATCAGCCCCAGCATTTT.

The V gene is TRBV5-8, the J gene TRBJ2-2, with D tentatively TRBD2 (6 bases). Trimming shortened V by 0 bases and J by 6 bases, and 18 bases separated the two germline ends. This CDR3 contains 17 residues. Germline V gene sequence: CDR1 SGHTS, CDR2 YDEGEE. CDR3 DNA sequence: TGTGCCAGCAGCTTGGCCAAGACAGCGGGCGGAGCCGGGGAGCTGTTTTTT. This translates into CASSLAKTAGGAGELFF.

The CDR3 loop is CASTPTSGGAAEQFF. CDR3 DNA sequence: TGTGCCAGCACCCCGACTAGCGGGGGGGCAGCTGAGCAGTTCTTC. V gene TRBV27 combines with J gene TRBJ2-1, with 14 bases lining up with TRBD2. Germline CDR1 and CDR2: MNHEY and SMNVEV (reference sequence). The CDR3 totals 15 residues. J lost 9 bases, V lost 7 bases, and 8 bases had no gene match.

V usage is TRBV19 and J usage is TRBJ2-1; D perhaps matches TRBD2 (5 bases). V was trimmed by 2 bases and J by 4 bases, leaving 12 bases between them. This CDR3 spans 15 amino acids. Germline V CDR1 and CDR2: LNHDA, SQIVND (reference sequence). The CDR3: CASSIRSGLYNEQFF. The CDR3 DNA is TGTGCCAGTAGTATAAGATCCGGACTTTACAATGAGCAGTTCTTC. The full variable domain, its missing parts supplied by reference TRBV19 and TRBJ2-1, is DGGITQSPKYLFRKEGQNVTLSCEQNLNHDAMYWYRQDPGQGLRLIYYSQIVNDFQKGDIAEGYSVSREKKESFPLTVTSAQKNPTAFYLCASSIRSGLYNEQFFGPGTRLTVL.

DNA for the CDR3: TGTGCCAGCAATGGGTGGAATACCGGGACAAGAGCCAAAAACATTCAGTACTTC. Protein: CASNGWNTGTRAKNIQYF. The chain has TRBV2 and TRBJ2-4; possibly TRBD1 for D (6 bases). The germline gives CDR1 SNHLY, CDR2 FYNNEI. This CDR3 spans 18 amino acids. V lost 7 bases and J lost 0, with 22 bases in between.

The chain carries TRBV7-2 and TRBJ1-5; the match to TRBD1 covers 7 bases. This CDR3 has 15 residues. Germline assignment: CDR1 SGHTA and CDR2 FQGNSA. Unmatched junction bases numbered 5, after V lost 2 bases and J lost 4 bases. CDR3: CASSLIGTDNQPQHF. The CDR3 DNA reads TGTGCCAGCAGCTTAATAGGGACAGATAATCAGCCCCAGCATTTT.

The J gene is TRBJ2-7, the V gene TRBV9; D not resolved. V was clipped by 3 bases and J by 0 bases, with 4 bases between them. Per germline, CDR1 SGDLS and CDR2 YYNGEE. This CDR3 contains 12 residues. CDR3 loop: CASSGSSYEQYF. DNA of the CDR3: TGTGCCAGCAGCGGTAGCTCCTACGAGCAGTACTTC.

For the CDR3, the DNA is TGTGCCAGCGCCGGGACAGGGAACACCGGGGAGCTGTTTTTT. Translation: CASAGTGNTGELFF. The chain carries TRBV19 and TRBJ2-2; 8 nucleotides match TRBD1. Germline V gene lookup returns CDR1 LNHDA and CDR2 SQIVND (reference sequence). This CDR3 region has 14 residues. Trimming at V came to 9 bases and at J to 1 base, leaving 4 bases not matched to a gene. The full variable domain, in which reference TRBV19 and TRBJ2-2 provide the parts outside the CDR3, is DGGITQSPKYLFRKEGQNVTLSCEQNLNHDAMYWYRQDPGQGLRLIYYSQIVNDFQKGDIAEGYSVSREKKESFPLTVTSAQKNPTAFYLCASAGTGNTGELFFGEGSRLTVL.

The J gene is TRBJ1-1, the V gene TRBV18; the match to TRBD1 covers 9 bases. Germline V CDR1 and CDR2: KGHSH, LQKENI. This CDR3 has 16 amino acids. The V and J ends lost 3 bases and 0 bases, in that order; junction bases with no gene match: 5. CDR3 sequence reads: CASSPRQGGLNTEAFF. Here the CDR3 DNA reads TGTGCCAGCTCACCCAGACAGGGGGGTTTGAACACTGAAGCTTTCTTT.

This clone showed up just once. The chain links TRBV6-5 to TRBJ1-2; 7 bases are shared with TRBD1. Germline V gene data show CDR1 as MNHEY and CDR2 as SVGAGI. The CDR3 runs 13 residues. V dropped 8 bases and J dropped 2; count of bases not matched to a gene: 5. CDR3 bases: TGTGCCAGCTTTAGGGGACAGAACTATGGCTACACCTTC. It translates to CASFRGQNYGYTF.

Written as DNA, the CDR3 is TGTGCCAGTAGTTCTCCACAGGGATCTGGGGCCAACGTCCTGACTTTC. As protein: CASSSPQGSGANVLTF. V and J are TRBV19 and TRBJ2-6; a possible D gene is TRBD1 (6 bases). Germline values: CDR1 LNHDA, CDR2 SQIVND (reference sequence). The CDR3 has 16 residues. The V gene lost 5 bases and the J gene lost 1 base, with 12 bases spanning the gap.

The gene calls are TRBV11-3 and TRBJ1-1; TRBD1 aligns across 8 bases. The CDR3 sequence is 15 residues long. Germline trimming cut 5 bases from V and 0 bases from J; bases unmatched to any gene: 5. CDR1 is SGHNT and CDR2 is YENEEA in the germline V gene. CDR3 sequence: CASSEGQGLNTEAFF. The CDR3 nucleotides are TGTGCCAGCAGCGAAGGACAGGGACTGAACACTGAAGCTTTCTTT.

CDR3 sequence reads: CASSVQGDHTDTQYF. The CDR3 DNA reads as TGTGCCAGTAGTGTACAGGGGGACCACACAGATACGCAGTATTTT. The chain is built from TRBV19 and TRBJ2-3, with 8 bases aligning to TRBD1. Germline CDR1 is LNHDA and CDR2 is SQIVND (reference sequence). This CDR3 has 15 residues. J was trimmed by 2 bases and V by 5 bases; bases with no gene match: 6.

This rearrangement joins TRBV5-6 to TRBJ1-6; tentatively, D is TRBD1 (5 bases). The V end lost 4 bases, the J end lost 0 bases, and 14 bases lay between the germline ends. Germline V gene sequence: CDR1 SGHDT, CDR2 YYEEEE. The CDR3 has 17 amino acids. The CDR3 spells CASSLTGGPSYNSPLHF. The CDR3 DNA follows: TGTGCCAGCAGCCTCACGGGGGGACCCTCCTATAATTCACCCCTCCACTTT.